This T cell receptor beta chain was documented in a study of technical replicates of blood from several donors. Using immunoSEQ multiplex PCR, the repertoire was profiled, and TCRdb retains in-frame clones only, with some absent. This repertoire shows approximately 92,000 clones, 95% found once; its top ten account for roughly 0.2%. The germline V gene has CDR1 SEHNR and CDR2 FQNEAQ (reference sequence). Unmatched junction bases numbered 6, after V lost 3 bases and J lost 1 base. This CDR3 has 15 amino acids. Sequencing was performed on T cells isolated from PBMCs. The clonotype was recovered from a human donor in good health. V usage is TRBV7-9 and J usage is TRBJ2-7, with 7 bases lining up with TRBD1. The CDR3 is CASSFTSGGSYEQYF. CDR3 sequence (DNA): TGTGCCAGCAGCTTTACGTCAGGGGGTTCCTACGAGCAGTACTTC.